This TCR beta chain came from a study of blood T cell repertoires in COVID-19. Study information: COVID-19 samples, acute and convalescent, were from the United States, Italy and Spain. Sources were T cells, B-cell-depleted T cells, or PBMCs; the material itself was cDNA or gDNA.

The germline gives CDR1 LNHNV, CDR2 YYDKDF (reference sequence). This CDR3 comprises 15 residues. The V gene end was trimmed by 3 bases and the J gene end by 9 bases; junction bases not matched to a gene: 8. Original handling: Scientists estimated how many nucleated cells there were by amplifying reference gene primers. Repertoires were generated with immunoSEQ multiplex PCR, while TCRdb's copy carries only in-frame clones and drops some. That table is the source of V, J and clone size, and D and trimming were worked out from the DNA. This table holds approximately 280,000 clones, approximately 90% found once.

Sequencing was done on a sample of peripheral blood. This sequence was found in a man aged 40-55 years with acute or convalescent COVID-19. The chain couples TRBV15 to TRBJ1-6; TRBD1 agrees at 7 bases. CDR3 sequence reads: CATSRPTGPGSPLHF. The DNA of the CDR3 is TGTGCCACCAGCAGGCCGACAGGGCCGGGTTCACCCCTCCACTTT.